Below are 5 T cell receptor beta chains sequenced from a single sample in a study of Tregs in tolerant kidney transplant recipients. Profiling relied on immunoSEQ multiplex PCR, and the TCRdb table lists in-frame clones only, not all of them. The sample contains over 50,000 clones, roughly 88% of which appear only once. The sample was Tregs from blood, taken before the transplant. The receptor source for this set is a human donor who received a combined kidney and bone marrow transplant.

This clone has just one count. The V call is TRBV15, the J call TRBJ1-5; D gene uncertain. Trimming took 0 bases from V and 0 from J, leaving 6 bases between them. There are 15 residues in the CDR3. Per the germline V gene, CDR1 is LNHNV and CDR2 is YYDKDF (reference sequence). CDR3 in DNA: TGTGCCACCAGCAGAGAGCTGTATAGCAATCAGCCCCAGCATTTT. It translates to CATSRELYSNQPQHF.

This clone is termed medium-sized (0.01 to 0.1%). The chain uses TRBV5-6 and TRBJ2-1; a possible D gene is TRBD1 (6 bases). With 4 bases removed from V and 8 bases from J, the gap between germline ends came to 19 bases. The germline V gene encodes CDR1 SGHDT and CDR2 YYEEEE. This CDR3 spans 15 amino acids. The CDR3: CASSLSDRLSDEQFF. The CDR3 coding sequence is TGTGCCAGCAGCCTATCGGACAGACTATCCGATGAGCAGTTCTTC.

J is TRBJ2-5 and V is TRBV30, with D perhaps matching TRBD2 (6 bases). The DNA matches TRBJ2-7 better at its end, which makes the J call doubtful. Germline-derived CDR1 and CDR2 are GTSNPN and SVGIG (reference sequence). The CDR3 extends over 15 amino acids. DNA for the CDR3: TGTGCCTGGGGAGCGGGCCTGCGCAGTTCCTACGAGCAGTACTTC. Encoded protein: CAWGAGLRSSYEQYF.

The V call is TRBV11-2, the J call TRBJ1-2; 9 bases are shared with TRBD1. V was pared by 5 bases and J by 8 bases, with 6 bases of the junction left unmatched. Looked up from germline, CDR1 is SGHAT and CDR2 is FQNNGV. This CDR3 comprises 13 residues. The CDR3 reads CASSPTGGVGYTF. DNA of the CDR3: TGTGCCAGCAGCCCGACAGGGGGTGTGGGCTACACCTTC.

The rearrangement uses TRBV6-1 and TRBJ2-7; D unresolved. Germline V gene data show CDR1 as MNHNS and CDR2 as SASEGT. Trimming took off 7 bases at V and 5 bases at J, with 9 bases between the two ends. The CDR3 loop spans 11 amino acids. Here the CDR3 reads CASKGQDEQYF. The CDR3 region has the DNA TGTGCCAGCAAGGGTCAGGACGAGCAGTACTTC.